The next 32 T cell receptor beta chains were all read from a single sample in a study of technical replicates of blood from a handful of donors (dated by TCRdb to 2016 to 2017). Receptor amplification or capture employed the immunoSEQ multiplex PCR assay. TCRdb provides this immuneACCESS table in a form limited to in-frame rearrangements. Some clones are lacking; in checked studies, under half of them reflect an unresolved V gene, and why the rest are absent is not known. This sample lists approximately 13,000 clones; under 85% were detected once. Around 12% of the sample lies in the top ten. Sequencing was done on a sample of PBMCs. These TCRs come from a human donor in good health.

The chain carries TRBV7-2 and TRBJ2-1, with 11 bases identical to TRBD2. The junction had 5 bases not matched to a gene; V was cut back by 3 bases and J by 7 bases. The CDR3 loop spans 15 amino acids. CDR1 and CDR2 (germline): SGHTA, FQGNSA. This CDR3 is CASSLELAGENEQFF. For the CDR3, the DNA is TGTGCCAGCAGCTTGGAACTAGCGGGAGAGAATGAGCAGTTCTTC.

The chain joins TRBV2 to TRBJ1-1; TRBD1 is a possible D gene (5 bases). The V end lost 3 bases, the J end lost 1 base, and 18 bases lay between the germline ends. Germline V gives CDR1 SNHLY, CDR2 FYNNEI. The CDR3 sequence is 17 residues long. The CDR3 is CASSDFRAGIENTEAFF. CDR3 sequence (DNA): TGTGCCAGCAGTGACTTCAGGGCCGGAATTGAGAACACTGAAGCTTTCTTT.

The chain employs TRBV7-9 and TRBJ1-1; D unclear. The CDR3 is made up of 14 amino acids. CDR1 and CDR2 from the germline V gene are SEHNR and FQNEAQ (reference sequence). The V end was cut by 0 bases, the J end by 3 bases, with 8 bases between. The CDR3 sequence is CASSLAGRDTEAFF. The CDR3 nucleotides are TGTGCCAGCAGCTTAGCGGGTCGGGACACTGAAGCTTTCTTT.

CDR3 region: CASSLETGSGYTF. Written as DNA, the CDR3 is TGTGCCAGCAGCTTGGAGACAGGGAGCGGCTACACCTTC. J is TRBJ1-2 and V is TRBV5-4, with 7 bases identical to TRBD1. Losses at the gene ends were 0 bases for V and 8 bases for J; bases not matched to a gene: 4. There are 13 residues in the CDR3. The V gene's germline CDR1 is SGHNT and CDR2 YYREEE (reference sequence).

The J gene is TRBJ2-2, the V gene TRBV5-1, with D possibly being TRBD1 (5 bases). The CDR3 has 14 amino acids. V was shortened by 0 bases and J by 5 bases, with 8 bases between the two germline ends. Per germline, CDR1 SGHRS and CDR2 YFSETQ. CDR3: CASSLGQTTGELFF. The CDR3, as DNA: TGCGCCAGCAGCTTGGGACAGACGACCGGGGAGCTGTTTTTT. The variable domain in full, completed from reference TRBV5-1 and TRBJ2-2, reads KAGVTQTPRYLIKTRGQQVTLSCSPISGHRSVSWYQQTPGQGLQFLFEYFSETQRNKGNFPGRFSGRQFSNSRSEMNVSTLELGDSALYLCASSLGQTTGELFFGEGSRLTVL.

This sequence joins TRBV5-5 and TRBJ1-5; the match to TRBD1 covers 8 bases. The V gene end was trimmed by 4 bases and the J gene end by 8 bases; junction bases not matched to a gene: 17. Germline V gene data show CDR1 as SGHKS and CDR2 as YYEKEE (reference sequence). The CDR3 totals 17 residues. The CDR3 is CASSNRQGRGGVEPQHF. The CDR3 nucleotides are TGTGCCAGCAGCAACCGACAGGGGCGGGGAGGCGTAGAGCCCCAGCATTTT.

The chain couples TRBV6-1 to TRBJ2-6; D remains unclear. Germline assignment: CDR1 MNHNS and CDR2 SASEGT. Trimming took off 3 bases at V and 0 bases at J, with 6 bases between the two ends. This CDR3 contains 15 residues. The CDR3 nucleotides read TGTGCCAGCAGTGACCGTAGCTCTGGGGCCAACGTCCTGACTTTC. It yields the protein CASSDRSSGANVLTF.

In its sample, this clone was seen a few times. The rearrangement uses TRBV6-4 and TRBJ2-1; 9 nucleotides match TRBD1. V was pared by 0 bases and J by 7 bases, with 4 bases of the junction left unmatched. This CDR3 has 15 amino acids. Germline V lookup: CDR1 MRHNA, CDR2 SNTAGT. The CDR3 here is CASSDSMTGGNEQFF. The CDR3 DNA follows: TGTGCCAGCAGTGACTCGATGACAGGGGGTAATGAGCAGTTCTTC.

The chain couples TRBV5-1 to TRBJ2-7; D call uncertain. Germline loops: CDR1 SGHRS, CDR2 YFSETQ. With 4 bases removed from V and 7 bases from J, the gap between germline ends came to 12 bases. CDR3 length equals 12 residues. The CDR3 nucleotides read TGCGCCAGCAGCAGAGAACTCGGGGAGCAGTACTTC. Translating it yields CASSRELGEQYF. The full variable domain, rest sourced from reference TRBV5-1 and TRBJ2-7, is KAGVTQTPRYLIKTRGQQVTLSCSPISGHRSVSWYQQTPGQGLQFLFEYFSETQRNKGNFPGRFSGRQFSNSRSEMNVSTLELGDSALYLCASSRELGEQYFGPGTRLTVT.

The V and J genes are TRBV7-8 and TRBJ2-7; D gene unclear. CDR1 is SGHVS, CDR2 FQNEAQ, per germline. V lost 5 bases and J 4 bases, leaving 12 bases between the germline ends. The CDR3 consists of 13 residues. CDR3 bases: TGTGCCAGCAGCCCCCACTCGCGGTACGAGCAGTACTTC. This translates into CASSPHSRYEQYF.

The CDR3 coding sequence is TGCAGCGTTCTCCCGATCGGAGAGACCCAGTACTTC. Its translation is CSVLPIGETQYF. The chain employs TRBV29-1 and TRBJ2-5, with unresolved D. Germline loops: CDR1 SQVTM, CDR2 ANQGSEA. V lost 5 bases and J lost 4, with 11 bases in between. This CDR3 is 12 amino acids long.

This clone was seen once. Germline is not matched at one junction end, which may reflect a read error. The chain carries TRBV5-6 and TRBJ2-7; 10 bases map to TRBD1. This CDR3 is built from 13 residues. Germline values: CDR1 SGHDT, CDR2 YYEEEE. CDR3 bases: TGTGCCAGCAGCTGGGACAGGGGATACGAACAGTACTTC. This encodes CASSWDRGYEQYF. Full variable domain (rest looked up from reference TRBV5-6 and TRBJ2-7): DAGVTQSPTHLIKTRGQQVTLRCSPKSGHDTVSWYQQALGQGPQFIFQYYEEEERQRGNFPDRFSGHQFPNYSSELNVNALLLGDSALYLCASSWDRGYEQYFGPGTRLTVT.

The CDR3 DNA is TGTGCCAGCAGTACCGGGACAGGGTCTGACTATGGCTACACCTTC. Its protein is CASSTGTGSDYGYTF. The chain recombines TRBV28 with TRBJ1-2; the match to TRBD1 covers 9 bases. V shed 5 bases and J 3 bases; nucleotides not matched to a gene: 7. Germline V gives CDR1 MDHEN, CDR2 SYDVKM. There are 15 residues in the CDR3.

The CDR3 nucleotides are TGCGCCAGCAGTGAAGTGGCGGGCCCACCATACAATGAGCAGTTCTTC. Translated, it gives CASSEVAGPPYNEQFF. The J gene is TRBJ2-1, the V gene TRBV10-2; a possible D gene is TRBD2 (5 bases). Germline V gives CDR1 WSHSY, CDR2 SAAADI. CDR3 length equals 16 residues. The V end was cut by 3 bases, the J end by 4 bases, with 16 bases between.

This chain uses TRBV7-2 with TRBJ2-1; 7 bases line up with TRBD2. The CDR3 runs to 14 residues. Germline CDR1 is SGHTA and CDR2 is FQGNSA. V dropped 0 bases and J dropped 6; count of bases not matched to a gene: 2. This CDR3 reads CASSLAGGPNEQFF. CDR3 sequence (DNA): TGTGCCAGCAGCTTAGCGGGAGGGCCCAATGAGCAGTTCTTC. Based on the CDR3 plus reference TRBV7-2 and TRBJ2-1, the full variable domain is GAGVSQSPSNKVTEKGKDVELRCDPISGHTALYWYRQSLGQGLEFLIYFQGNSAPDKSGLPSDRFSAERTGGSVSTLTIQRTQQEDSAVYLCASSLAGGPNEQFFGPGTRLTVL.

DNA of the CDR3: TGTGCCAGCACCGGTAGGACAGGCTACGACGAGCAGTACTTC. Translated, it gives CASTGRTGYDEQYF. V gene TRBV5-6 combines with J gene TRBJ2-7; 7 bases align to TRBD1. The CDR3 has 14 residues. After removal of 6 bases from V and 5 bases from J, the junction contained 11 bases not matched to a gene. Germline lookup yields CDR1 SGHDT and CDR2 YYEEEE.

The rearrangement joins TRBV6-1 to TRBJ2-6; 8 nucleotides agree with TRBD1. The V gene end was trimmed by 2 bases and the J gene end by 0 bases; junction bases not matched to a gene: 9. The CDR3 loop spans 19 amino acids. In germline, CDR1 is MNHNS, CDR2 SASEGT. The CDR3 DNA reads TGTGCCAGCAGTGAATCGGGACAGGCTATCTCCTCTGGGGCCAACGTCCTGACTTTC. Residues: CASSESGQAISSGANVLTF.

The chain employs TRBV19 and TRBJ2-7, with 8 bases matching TRBD2. CDR3 length equals 14 residues. J gave up 2 bases and V 5 bases, and 5 bases lay outside the gene matches. Germline loops: CDR1 LNHDA, CDR2 SQIVND (reference sequence). The CDR3 sequence: CASSPTSGPYEQYF. The CDR3 region has the DNA TGTGCCAGTAGTCCCACTAGCGGTCCCTACGAGCAGTACTTC.

This clone was seen just once. This chain links TRBV27 with TRBJ2-1; tentatively, D is TRBD2 (5 bases). The CDR3 contains 14 residues. Trimming pared 3 bases from V and 3 bases from J, leaving 9 bases between. Germline values: CDR1 MNHEY, CDR2 SMNVEV (reference sequence). This chain's CDR3 is CASSFQDYYNEQFF. CDR3 DNA: TGTGCCAGCAGTTTCCAAGACTACTACAATGAGCAGTTCTTC.

The chain joins TRBV18 to TRBJ1-5, with D possibly TRBD1 on 6 matching bases. Germline CDR1 reads KGHSH; CDR2 reads LQKENI. This CDR3 contains 14 residues. V gave up 4 bases and J gave up 1 base, with 8 bases separating them. The CDR3 sequence: CASSLTGSNQPQHF. In nucleotides, the CDR3 is TGTGCCAGCTCACTTACAGGGAGCAATCAGCCCCAGCATTTT.

CDR3 nucleotides: TGCGCCAGCAGCTGGCCGGGGACCTACGAGCAGTACTTC. It codes for CASSWPGTYEQYF. The chain recombines TRBV5-1 with TRBJ2-7; a weak D match, TRBD2 (5 bases). The V end lost 3 bases, the J end lost 2 bases, and 9 bases lay between the germline ends. CDR3 length: 13 residues. Germline loops: CDR1 SGHRS, CDR2 YFSETQ.

The chain is built from TRBV29-1 and TRBJ2-3; TRBD2 matches 11 bases. CDR1 is SQVTM and CDR2 is ANQGSEA in the germline V gene. V shed 2 bases and J 4 bases; nucleotides not matched to a gene: 5. This CDR3 contains 15 residues. Here the CDR3 DNA reads TGCAGCGTTGAACGTACTAGCGGGAGCGCAGATACGCAGTATTTT. It is translated as CSVERTSGSADTQYF.

The gene calls are TRBV10-1 and TRBJ2-7, with TRBD1 matching 8 bases. Trimming at V came to 4 bases and at J to 3 bases, leaving 5 bases not matched to a gene. This CDR3 spans 14 amino acids. CDR1 and CDR2 from the germline V gene are WNHNN and SYGVQD (reference sequence). The CDR3: CASSGDRGGYEQYF. CDR3 DNA: TGCGCCAGCAGTGGCGACAGGGGTGGCTACGAGCAGTACTTC.

The chain has TRBV5-1 and TRBJ2-2; 7 positions agree with TRBD1. The CDR3 consists of 15 residues. CDR1 SGHRS and CDR2 YFSETQ come from the germline V gene. J lost 6 bases, V lost 2 bases, and 7 bases had no gene match. The CDR3: CASSFDRADSGELFF. CDR3 nucleotide sequence: TGCGCCAGCAGCTTCGACAGGGCAGATTCCGGGGAGCTGTTTTTT. The full variable domain, its missing parts supplied by reference TRBV5-1 and TRBJ2-2, is KAGVTQTPRYLIKTRGQQVTLSCSPISGHRSVSWYQQTPGQGLQFLFEYFSETQRNKGNFPGRFSGRQFSNSRSEMNVSTLELGDSALYLCASSFDRADSGELFFGEGSRLTVL.

As to this clone: The germline gene is not matched at one end of the junction; a read error may be the cause. This rearrangement joins TRBV4-2 to TRBJ1-2; 9 bases map to TRBD1. CDR1 and CDR2 from the germline V gene are LGHNA and YNFKEQ. The CDR3 spans 14 residues. CDR3 DNA: TGTGCCAGCAGCCAAGATAGGACAGGGGATGGATACACCTTC. It is translated as CASSQDRTGDGYTF.

This clone appeared a single time. J is TRBJ1-3 and V is TRBV28; 8 nucleotides match TRBD1. The CDR3 consists of 14 residues. The germline CDR1 and CDR2 sequences are MDHEN and SYDVKM. The junction had 10 bases not matched to a gene; V was cut back by 7 bases and J by 8 bases. DNA of the CDR3: TGTGCCAGCAATCGACAGGGGTTTGGGTACACCATATATTTT. Translating it yields CASNRQGFGYTIYF. The complete variable domain, with remaining parts taken from reference TRBV28 and TRBJ1-3, reads DVKVTQSSRYLVKRTGEKVFLECVQDMDHENMFWYRQDPGLGLRLIYFSYDVKMKEKGDIPEGYSVSREKKERFSLILESASTNQTSMYLCASNRQGFGYTIYFGEGSWLTVV.

The chain joins TRBV28 to TRBJ2-7; no clear D gene. The V end lost 2 bases, the J end lost 0 bases, and 8 bases lay between the germline ends. Germline assignment: CDR1 MDHEN and CDR2 SYDVKM. The CDR3 consists of 14 residues. DNA for the CDR3: TGTGCCAGCAGTTTACTTGGCAACTCCTACGAGCAGTACTTC. This gives the protein CASSLLGNSYEQYF.

This rearrangement joins TRBV7-9 to TRBJ2-7; 10 positions agree with TRBD2. The CDR3 consists of 14 residues. Unmatched junction bases numbered 6, after V lost 4 bases and J lost 6 bases. CDR1 SEHNR and CDR2 FQNEAQ come from the germline V gene (reference sequence). The CDR3 region is CASSSSGSPTEQYF. The CDR3 region has the DNA TGTGCCAGCAGCTCTAGCGGGAGTCCTACCGAGCAGTACTTC.

J is TRBJ1-5 and V is TRBV15; 9 nucleotides align to TRBD1. Germline CDR1 and CDR2: LNHNV and YYDKDF (reference sequence). This CDR3 has 15 residues. The V gene end was trimmed by 4 bases and the J gene end by 5 bases; junction bases not matched to a gene: 6. CDR3 residues: CATSKSGTGYQPQHF. CDR3 DNA sequence: TGTGCCACCAGCAAGTCCGGGACAGGGTATCAGCCCCAGCATTTT.

This chain links TRBV27 with TRBJ2-2, with 8 bases that match TRBD2. CDR1 is MNHEY, CDR2 SMNVEV, per germline (reference sequence). V dropped 6 bases and J dropped 1; count of bases not matched to a gene: 4. The CDR3 runs to 15 residues. In nucleotides, the CDR3 is TGTGCCAGCAGGGCCCTAGCGGGGAACACCGGGGAGCTGTTTTTT. Translated, it gives CASRALAGNTGELFF.

This chain uses TRBV7-6 with TRBJ2-2; 10 bases match TRBD1. The V gene end was trimmed by 3 bases and the J gene end by 6 bases; junction bases not matched to a gene: 7. The CDR3 loop spans 16 amino acids. Per germline, CDR1 SGHVS and CDR2 FNYEAQ. The CDR3 DNA is TGTGCCAGCAGCTTTCGGACAGGGGGTTACCCCGGGGAGCTGTTTTTT. Protein product: CASSFRTGGYPGELFF.

The J gene is TRBJ2-7, the V gene TRBV6-5; 11 positions agree with TRBD2. The germline V gene has CDR1 MNHEY and CDR2 SVGAGI. The ends lost 0 bases at V and 2 bases at J; junction bases unmatched: 3. This CDR3 is 16 amino acids long. This chain's CDR3 is CASSYSGTSGTYEQYF. Written as DNA, the CDR3 is TGTGCCAGCAGTTACTCGGGGACTAGCGGAACCTACGAGCAGTACTTC.